This TCR beta chain derives from a study of regulatory T cells in long-lasting Graves disease. Time point specified: newly diagnosed GD, antithyroid drugs for less than 3 months. The authors made the TCR library using RNA they extracted from PBMCs. This clonotype was seen at least ten times. Investigators prepared the TCR beta libraries by applying iRepertoire HTBI primers and Arm-PCR of CDR3 regions. TCRdb re-analysed the multiplex PCR reads in MiXCR, keeping a single row per CDR3 protein. The repertoire holds about 200,000 distinct CDR3 sequences, 15% to 20% seen once, with 22% in the top ten. The V end was cut by 5 bases, the J end by 5 bases, with 16 bases between. This CDR3 comprises 16 residues. The germline gives CDR1 MNHNS, CDR2 SASEGT.

The TCR was taken from a female donor with Graves disease. Sequenced material: peripheral blood mononuclear cells (PBMCs), taken at new diagnosis, from a patient treated with antithyroid drugs. The rearrangement links TRBV6-1 to TRBJ1-6; D unresolved. CDR3 bases: TGTGCCAGCAGTCGGCTCCAGTTGCTCGATAATTCACCCCTCCACTTT. Its protein product is CASSRLQLLDNSPLHF.